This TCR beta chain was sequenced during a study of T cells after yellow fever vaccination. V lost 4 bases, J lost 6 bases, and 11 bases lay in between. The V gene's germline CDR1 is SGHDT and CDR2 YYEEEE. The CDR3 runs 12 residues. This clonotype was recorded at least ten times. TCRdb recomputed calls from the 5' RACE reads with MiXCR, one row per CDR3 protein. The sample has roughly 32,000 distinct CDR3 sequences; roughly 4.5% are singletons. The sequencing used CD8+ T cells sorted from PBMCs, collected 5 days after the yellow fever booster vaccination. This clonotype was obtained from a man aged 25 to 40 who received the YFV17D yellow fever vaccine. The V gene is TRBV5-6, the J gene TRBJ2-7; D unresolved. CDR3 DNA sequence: TGTGCCAGCAGCGGCCCTCCGGGCGAGCAGTACTTC. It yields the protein CASSGPPGEQYF.